The clone carrying this T cell receptor beta chain appeared a few times. The sample belongs to a study of blood T cells in healthy people across ages. Trimming left V 6 bases short and J 4 bases short, with 12 bases between. This CDR3 has 13 amino acids. A second PCR, run for roughly 7 to 12 cycles, used a sample-barcoded 5' primer plus a J-beta primer mix. TCRdb fed the 5' RACE reads into MiXCR, producing one record per CDR3 protein. The sample lists approximately 1,700,000 distinct CDR3 sequences, 39% occurring once. The chain joins TRBV12-3 or TRBV12-4 to TRBJ1-2; D is undetermined. The sample taken for sequencing was blood. This receptor was identified in a human donor in good health. DNA for the CDR3: TGTGCCAGCAGCCTACTTCTATTCTATGGCTACACCTTC. Protein product: CASSLLLFYGYTF.